The sequence of this TCR beta chain was determined in a study of control samples from healthy donors and cancer patients. Here immunoSEQ multiplex PCR was the method, and the copy in TCRdb shows in-frame clones only, minus some. The sample lists roughly 150,000 clones; 93% were seen once. Germline V gene lookup returns CDR1 SGHNT and CDR2 YYREEE (reference sequence). The CDR3 runs 16 residues. V lost 2 bases and J 0 bases, leaving 12 bases between the germline ends. Material for sequencing was blood. This chain joins TRBV5-4 and TRBJ2-4; TRBD1 is a possible D gene (6 bases). The origin of this receptor is a man aged 18 to 30 in good health. CDR3 sequence reads: CASSFTGFIAKNIQYF. The DNA of the CDR3 is TGTGCCAGCAGCTTCACAGGGTTCATAGCCAAAAACATTCAGTACTTC.